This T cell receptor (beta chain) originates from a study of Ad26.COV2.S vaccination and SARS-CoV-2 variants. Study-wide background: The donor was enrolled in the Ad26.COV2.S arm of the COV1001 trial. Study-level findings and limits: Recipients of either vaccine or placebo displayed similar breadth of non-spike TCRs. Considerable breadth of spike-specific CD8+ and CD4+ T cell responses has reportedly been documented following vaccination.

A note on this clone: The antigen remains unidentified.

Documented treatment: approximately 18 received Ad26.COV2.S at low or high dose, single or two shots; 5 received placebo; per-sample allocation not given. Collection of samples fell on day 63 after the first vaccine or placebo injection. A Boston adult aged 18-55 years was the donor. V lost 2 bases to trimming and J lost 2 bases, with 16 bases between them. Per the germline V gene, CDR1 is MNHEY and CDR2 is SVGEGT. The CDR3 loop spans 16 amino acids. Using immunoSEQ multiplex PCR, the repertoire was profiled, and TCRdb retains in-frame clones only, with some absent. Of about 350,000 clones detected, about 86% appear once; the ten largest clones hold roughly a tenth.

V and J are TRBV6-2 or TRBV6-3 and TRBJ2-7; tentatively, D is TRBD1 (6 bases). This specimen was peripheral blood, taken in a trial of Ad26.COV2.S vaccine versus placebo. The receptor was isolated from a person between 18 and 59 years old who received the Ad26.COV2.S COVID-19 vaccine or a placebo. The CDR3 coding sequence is TGTGCCAGCAGTTACGGCCTGATGGCAGGGGCCTACGAGCAGTACTTC. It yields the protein CASSYGLMAGAYEQYF.